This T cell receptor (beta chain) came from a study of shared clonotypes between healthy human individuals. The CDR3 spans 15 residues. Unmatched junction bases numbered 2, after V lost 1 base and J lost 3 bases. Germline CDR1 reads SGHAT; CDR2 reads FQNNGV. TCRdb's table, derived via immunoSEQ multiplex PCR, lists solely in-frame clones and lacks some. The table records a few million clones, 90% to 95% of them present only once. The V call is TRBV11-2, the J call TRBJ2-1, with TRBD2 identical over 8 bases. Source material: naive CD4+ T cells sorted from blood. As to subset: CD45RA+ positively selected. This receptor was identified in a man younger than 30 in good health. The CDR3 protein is CASSLGRGVYNEQFF. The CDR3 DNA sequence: TGTGCCAGCAGCTTAGGGCGGGGGGTCTACAATGAGCAGTTCTTC. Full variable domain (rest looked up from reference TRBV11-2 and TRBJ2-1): EAGVAQSPRYKIIEKRQSVAFWCNPISGHATLYWYQQILGQGPKLLIQFQNNGVVDDSQLPKDRFSAERLKGVDSTLKIQPAKLEDSAVYLCASSLGRGVYNEQFFGPGTRLTVL.